The rows below give T cell receptor beta chains drawn from one sample of a study of blood T cell repertoires in COVID-19. The table came from immunoSEQ multiplex PCR; TCRdb's copy has only in-frame clones and leaves some out. The sample consists of approximately 97,000 clones, more than 70% of them appearing once. The sequencing input was peripheral blood. The receptors derive from a human donor in a cohort sampled during active COVID-19. The CDR3 runs from the conserved cysteine through the conserved F or W. The D gene is left open where the match is weak. Only part of the rows carry a size: once, few, many, or a class if the clone is expanded.

V gene	clone size	J gene	D gene	CDR3 protein	CDR3 DNA
TRBV18	NA	TRBJ1-3	NA	CASSPQGSGNTIYF	TGTGCCAGCTCACCCCAGGGCTCTGGAAACACCATATATTTT
TRBV7-6	NA	TRBJ1-2	TRBD1	CASSPRTGGLGYTF	TGTGCCAGCAGCCCACGGACAGGCGGATTGGGCTACACCTTC
TRBV24-1	once	TRBJ2-2	TRBD1	CATSDPDRAGELFF	TGTGCCACCAGTGATCCCGACAGGGCCGGGGAGCTGTTTTTT
TRBV2	NA	TRBJ2-7	TRBD2	CASRRASGSYEQYF	TGTGCCAGCAGGCGGGCTAGCGGGAGCTACGAGCAGTACTTC
TRBV9	once	TRBJ1-2	TRBD1	CASSVDPSVPPTGDTF	TGTGCCAGCAGCGTAGACCCCTCTGTTCCACCGACAGGGGACACCTTC
TRBV5-1	NA	TRBJ2-3	TRBD2	CASSLRLAGGGTDTQYF	TGCGCCAGCAGCTTGCGACTAGCGGGAGGGGGAACAGATACGCAGTATTTT
TRBV7-9	once	TRBJ2-7	NA	CASSRRDYEQYF	TGTGCCAGCAGCCGTCGAGACTACGAGCAGTACTTC
TRBV5-4	NA	TRBJ1-5	NA	CASSLDPGGDQPQHF	TGTGCCAGCAGCTTGGACCCCGGAGGAGATCAGCCCCAGCATTTT
TRBV5-5	NA	TRBJ1-1	TRBD1	CASSWTGGTEAFF	TGTGCCAGCAGTTGGACAGGGGGCACTGAAGCTTTCTTT
TRBV29-1	NA	TRBJ2-7	NA	CSVGLQGSYEQYF	TGCAGCGTTGGGTTACAGGGATCCTACGAGCAGTACTTC
TRBV5-6	NA	TRBJ2-4	NA	CASSLMTELAKNIQYF	TGTGCCAGCAGCCTGATGACAGAGCTAGCCAAAAACATTCAGTACTTC
TRBV28	NA	TRBJ2-5	TRBD1	CASSSGAMAGGTQETQYF	TGTGCCAGCAGTTCCGGGGCAATGGCAGGGGGCACCCAAGAGACCCAGTACTTC
TRBV20-1	NA	TRBJ2-1	NA	CSASPEDEQFF	TGCAGTGCTAGCCCCGAGGATGAGCAGTTCTTC
TRBV4-1	NA	TRBJ2-3	NA	CASSGAGRITDTQYF	TGCGCCAGCAGCGGGGCAGGGCGGATTACAGATACGCAGTATTTT
TRBV25-1	once	TRBJ2-3	NA	CASSESGQGRTDTQYF	TGTGCCAGCAGTGAATCGGGCCAGGGAAGAACAGATACGCAGTATTTT
TRBV6-5	NA	TRBJ2-5	NA	CASSPGRTQYF	TGTGCCAGCAGCCCCGGTAGGACCCAGTACTTC
TRBV19	NA	TRBJ1-4	NA	CASSSGRSNEKLFF	TGTGCCAGTAGTTCAGGGAGGTCTAATGAAAAACTGTTTTTT
TRBV19	NA	TRBJ1-1	NA	CASSLIQGYNTEAFF	TGTGCCAGTAGCCTAATTCAGGGTTACAACACTGAAGCTTTCTTT
TRBV4-1	NA	TRBJ1-3	NA	CASSLAPVPSGNTIYF	TGCGCCAGCAGCCTAGCCCCCGTGCCCTCTGGAAACACCATATATTTT
TRBV5-4	NA	TRBJ2-7	TRBD2	CASSLVGTPGGEQYF	TGTGCCAGCAGCTTGGTGGGAACACCGGGAGGGGAGCAGTACTTC
TRBV2	few	TRBJ1-5	TRBD1	CASKGTGNQPQHF	TGTGCCAGCAAAGGGACAGGAAATCAGCCCCAGCATTTT
TRBV10-3	NA	TRBJ1-1	NA	CATEGGNGRNTEAFF	TGTGCCACCGAGGGAGGGAACGGAAGAAACACTGAAGCTTTCTTT
TRBV7-9	few	TRBJ2-7	NA	CASTGGDRSYEQYF	TGTGCCAGCACCGGGGGCGACCGCTCCTACGAGCAGTACTTC
TRBV9	NA	TRBJ1-6	NA	CASSPGAPSPLHF	TGTGCCAGCAGCCCAGGGGCCCCTTCACCCCTCCACTTT
TRBV2	NA	TRBJ2-1	TRBD2	CASSVQVLAGVGGEQFF	TGTGCCAGCAGTGTTCAGGTCCTAGCGGGAGTCGGCGGTGAGCAGTTCTTC